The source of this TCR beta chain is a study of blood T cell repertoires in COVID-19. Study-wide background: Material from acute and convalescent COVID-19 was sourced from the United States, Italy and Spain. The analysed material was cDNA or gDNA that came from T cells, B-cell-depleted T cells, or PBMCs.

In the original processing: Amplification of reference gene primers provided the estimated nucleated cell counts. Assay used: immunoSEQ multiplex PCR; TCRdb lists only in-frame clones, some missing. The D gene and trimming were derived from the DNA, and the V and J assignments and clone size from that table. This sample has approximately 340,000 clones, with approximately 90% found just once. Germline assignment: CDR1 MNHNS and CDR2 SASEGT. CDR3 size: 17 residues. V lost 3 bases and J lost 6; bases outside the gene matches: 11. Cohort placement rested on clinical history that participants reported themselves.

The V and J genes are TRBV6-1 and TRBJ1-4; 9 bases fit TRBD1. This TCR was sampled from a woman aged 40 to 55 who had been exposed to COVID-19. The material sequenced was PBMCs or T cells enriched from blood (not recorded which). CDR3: CASSDWGQGVADEKLFF. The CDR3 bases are TGTGCCAGCAGTGATTGGGGACAGGGTGTTGCTGATGAAAAACTGTTTTTT.